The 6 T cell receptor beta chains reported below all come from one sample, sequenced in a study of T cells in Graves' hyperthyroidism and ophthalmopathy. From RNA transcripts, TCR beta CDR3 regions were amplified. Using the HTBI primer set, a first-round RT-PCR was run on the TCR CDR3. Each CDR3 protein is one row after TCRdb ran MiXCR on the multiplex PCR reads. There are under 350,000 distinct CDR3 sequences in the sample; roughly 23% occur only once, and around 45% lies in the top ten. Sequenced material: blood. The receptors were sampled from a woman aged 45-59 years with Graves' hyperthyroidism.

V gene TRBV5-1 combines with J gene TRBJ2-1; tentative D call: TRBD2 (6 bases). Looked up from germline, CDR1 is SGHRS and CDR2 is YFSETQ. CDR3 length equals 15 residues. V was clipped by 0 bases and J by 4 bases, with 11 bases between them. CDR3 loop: CASSLGASAYNEQFF. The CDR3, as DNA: TGCGCCAGCAGCTTGGGGGCTAGCGCATACAATGAGCAGTTCTTC.

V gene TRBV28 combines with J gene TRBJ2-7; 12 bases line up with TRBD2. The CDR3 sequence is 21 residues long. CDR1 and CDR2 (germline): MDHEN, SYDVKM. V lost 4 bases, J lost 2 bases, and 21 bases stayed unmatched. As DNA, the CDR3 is TGTGCCAGCAGTTACCCCGGGACACTCGGGACTAGCGGGTATACTCCCTACGAGCAGTACTTC. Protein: CASSYPGTLGTSGYTPYEQYF.

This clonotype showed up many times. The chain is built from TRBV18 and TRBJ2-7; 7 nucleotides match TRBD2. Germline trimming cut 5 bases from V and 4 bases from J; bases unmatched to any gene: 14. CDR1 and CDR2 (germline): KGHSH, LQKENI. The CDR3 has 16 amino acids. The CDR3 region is CASSDLMAGAGYEQYF. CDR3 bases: TGTGCCAGCTCAGACCTAATGGCGGGAGCTGGGTACGAGCAGTACTTC.

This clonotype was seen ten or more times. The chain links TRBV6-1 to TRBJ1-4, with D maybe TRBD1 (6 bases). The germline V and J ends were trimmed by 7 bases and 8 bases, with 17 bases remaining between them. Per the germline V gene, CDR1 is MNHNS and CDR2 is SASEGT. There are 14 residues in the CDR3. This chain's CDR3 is CASTRTADFEKLFF. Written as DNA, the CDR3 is TGTGCCAGCACCAGGACAGCGGACTTCGAAAAACTGTTTTTT.

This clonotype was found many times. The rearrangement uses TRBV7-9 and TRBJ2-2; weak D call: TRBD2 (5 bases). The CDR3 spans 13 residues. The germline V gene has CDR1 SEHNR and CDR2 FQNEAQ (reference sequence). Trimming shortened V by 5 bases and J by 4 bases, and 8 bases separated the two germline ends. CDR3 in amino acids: CASSVTSTGELFF. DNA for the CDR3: TGTGCCAGCAGCGTCACTAGCACCGGGGAGCTGTTTTTT.

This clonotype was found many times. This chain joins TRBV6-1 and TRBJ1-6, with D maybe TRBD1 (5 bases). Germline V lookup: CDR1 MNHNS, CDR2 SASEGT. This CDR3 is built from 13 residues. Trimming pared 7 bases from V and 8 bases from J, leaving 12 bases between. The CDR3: CASMAGTHSPLHF. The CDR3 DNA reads TGTGCCAGCATGGCAGGGACCCATTCACCCCTCCACTTT.